What follows are 9 T cell receptor beta chains derived from one specimen sequenced in a study of immune cell composition in non-small cell lung cancer. The normal lung sample lay at least 3 cm, and maximally far, from the tumour. Sequencing was performed with immunoSEQ multiplex PCR; in TCRdb, only in-frame clones are kept and a portion is missing. Among under 3,000 clones, around 73% were seen once, and the ten largest hold roughly 18%. These data also formed part of another study, on CD4 T cells in lung cancer.

Input material: non-adjacent lung tissue. These receptors were collected from a human donor with non-small cell lung cancer.

The DNA for the CDR3 is TGTGCCAGCAGCTTACGGGAGACTAGCAATCAGCCCCAGCATTTT. Protein product: CASSLRETSNQPQHF. This chain joins TRBV7-2 and TRBJ1-5, with D hard to call. The CDR3 is made up of 15 amino acids. Trimming took 2 bases from V and 0 from J, leaving 8 bases between them. The germline gives CDR1 SGHTA, CDR2 FQGNSA.

This clone was counted a few times. The chain carries TRBV7-9 and TRBJ2-7, with D hard to call. CDR3 size: 11 residues. Trimming cost V 3 bases and J 7 bases, with 7 bases left between them. The germline V gene encodes CDR1 SEHNR and CDR2 FQNEAQ (reference sequence). In nucleotides, the CDR3 is TGTGCCAGCAGCTTCGGTAGTGAGCAGTACTTC. It yields the protein CASSFGSEQYF.

This clone occurred a few times. The chain recombines TRBV11-2 with TRBJ2-3, with TRBD2 identical over 15 bases. Germline V gene lookup returns CDR1 SGHAT and CDR2 FQNNGV. J was trimmed by 4 bases and V by 1 base; bases with no gene match: 6. CDR3 length: 18 residues. CDR3: CASSLVWTSGRAADTQYF. CDR3 coding DNA: TGTGCCAGCAGCTTAGTCTGGACTAGCGGGAGGGCGGCAGATACGCAGTATTTT.

The chain carries TRBV7-9 and TRBJ2-2; D unresolved. In germline, CDR1 is SEHNR, CDR2 FQNEAQ (reference sequence). The CDR3 loop spans 15 amino acids. Trimming stripped 2 bases from V and 5 bases from J, with 12 bases between. CDR3 protein: CASSLRRIGTGELFF. The CDR3 region has the DNA TGTGCCAGCAGCTTAAGGAGAATAGGAACCGGGGAGCTGTTTTTT.

This clone was seen a few times. The gene calls are TRBV7-2 and TRBJ1-6; 8 nucleotides agree with TRBD1. J lost 9 bases, V lost 5 bases, and 9 bases had no gene match. CDR3 length: 15 residues. Germline CDR1 is SGHTA and CDR2 is FQGNSA. CDR3 sequence (DNA): TGTGCCAGCAGCCCCGGACAGGGTTACATTTCACCCCTCCACTTT. This codes for CASSPGQGYISPLHF.

The gene calls are TRBV28 and TRBJ2-2, with D possibly being TRBD2 (6 bases). Deletions cut 3 bases from V and 0 bases from J, with 11 bases between. The germline V gene encodes CDR1 MDHEN and CDR2 SYDVKM. The CDR3 runs 16 residues. The CDR3 DNA reads TGTGCCAGCAGTTTTATGAGGGACTCGAACACCGGGGAGCTGTTTTTT. Protein: CASSFMRDSNTGELFF.

V and J are TRBV28 and TRBJ1-2; TRBD1 is a possible D gene (6 bases). V shed 5 bases and J shed 12 bases, with 19 bases lying between them. Germline V gene sequence: CDR1 MDHEN, CDR2 SYDVKM. The CDR3 spans 13 residues. This CDR3 is CASSTPSTGFDTF. The CDR3 nucleotides are TGTGCCAGCAGTACCCCCTCAACAGGGTTCGACACCTTC.

V gene TRBV9 combines with J gene TRBJ2-3; 8 positions match TRBD2. Germline assignment: CDR1 SGDLS and CDR2 YYNGEE. The CDR3 runs 16 residues. V shed 0 bases, J shed 1 base, and the junction held 4 bases outside the gene matches. The CDR3 DNA reads as TGTGCCAGCAGCGTAGTGTCGGGGGGGGGCACAGATACGCAGTATTTT. Amino acids: CASSVVSGGGTDTQYF.

In this sample, this clone turned up a few times. The rearrangement joins TRBV11-2 to TRBJ2-1; 9 bases align to TRBD2. Germline CDR1 is SGHAT and CDR2 is FQNNGV. The ends lost 5 bases at V and 9 bases at J; junction bases unmatched: 14. CDR3 length: 16 residues. CDR3 residues: CASSPSTSGLSIEQFF. As DNA, the CDR3 is TGTGCCAGCAGCCCCTCGACTAGCGGTCTGAGTATTGAGCAGTTCTTC.